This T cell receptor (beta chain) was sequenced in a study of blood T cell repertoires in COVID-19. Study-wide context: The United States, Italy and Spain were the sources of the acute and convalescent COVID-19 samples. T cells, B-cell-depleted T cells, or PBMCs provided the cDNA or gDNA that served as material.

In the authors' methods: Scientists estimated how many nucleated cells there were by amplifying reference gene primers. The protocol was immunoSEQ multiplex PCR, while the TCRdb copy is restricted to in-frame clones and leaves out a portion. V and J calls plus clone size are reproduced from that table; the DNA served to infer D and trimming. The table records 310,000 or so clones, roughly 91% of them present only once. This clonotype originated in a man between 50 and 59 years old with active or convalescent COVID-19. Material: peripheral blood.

In DNA form, the CDR3 reads TGTGCCAGCAGCCAAGTGCGTGCGGGAAACACCATATATTTT. Its translation is CASSQVRAGNTIYF. This rearrangement joins TRBV3-1 (or the pseudogene TRBV3-2) to TRBJ1-3; unclear D gene. Germline V gives CDR1 LGHDT, CDR2 YNNKEL (reference sequence). Trimming cost V 1 base and J 4 bases, with 8 bases left between them. CDR3 size: 14 residues.